Sequencing of this T cell receptor beta chain was carried out in a study of blood T cell repertoires in COVID-19 (dated by TCRdb to 2018 to 2020). At the level of the whole study: The collaborator samples originated in the United States, Italy and Spain and spanned the acute and convalescent phases of COVID-19. The material from the prospective study consisted of cDNA or gDNA derived from T cells, B-cell-depleted T cells, or PBMCs. Deeply sampled blood TCRbeta repertoires from subjects exposed to, actively infected with, or recovered from COVID-19 were included in the dataset. A freely available public database, intended as a resource for researchers studying the immune response to SARS-CoV-2, is where the repertoires were released. The samples were drawn from the first 160 participants of the ongoing ImmuneRACE study and from 950 to 1,500 subjects provided by 6 global collaborators. Sample metadata almost always included a de-identified subject ID, COVID-19 status, age in years and sex. Where available, HLA class I and class II types were taken from metadata supplied by the sample provider and were not determined by assay-based typing.

The collaborating institutions used their own protocols to collect whole blood in K2EDTA tubes. For TCRbeta analysis, collaborators shipped samples as frozen whole blood, isolated PBMCs, or DNA extracted from either of those sample types. Broad study findings and their caveats: Clinical and demographic metadata were provided uncurated, with the amount varying by source and participant.

The immunoSEQ Assay, a bias-controlled multiplex PCR, was used to amplify TCRbeta CDR3 regions from genomic DNA. Under the source paper's analysis protocol: The number of nucleated cells in each sample was estimated by amplification of reference gene primers within the assay. To quantify the absolute abundance of each unique TCRbeta CDR3 rearrangement, sequence reads were collapsed and filtered. Productive Simpson clonality was computed per sample as the square root of Simpson's diversity index over productive rearrangements. The source is immuneACCESS, and TCRdb retained only in-frame sequences with V and J called. Part of the clones is not carried over; for the studies checked, unresolved V genes explain less than half of this, and the remainder is unexplained. The DNA gave D and trimming, while V, J and clone size come from that table. The sample data list over 200,000 clones, and 83% of these were observed just once. In total, the top ten clones hold approximately 6% of the sample.

This clone has just a few counts. No cognate antigen has been identified for it. An end of the junction differs from the germline gene, which may be a read error. Sequenced material: peripheral blood. This TCR came from a man older than 75 with acute or convalescent COVID-19.

The CDR3 region reads CASSPGTGSSNSPLHF. The DNA sequence follows: TGTGCCAGCAGCCCAGGGACAGGGTCCTCTAATTCACCCCTCCACTTT. In this chain, TRBV5-4 is recombined with TRBJ1-6, with 9 junctional bases fitting TRBD1. The CDR3 numbers 16 residues from cysteine through phenylalanine. The kept DNA is CDR3 alone, 48 bases in frame from the first base. Per the germline V gene (reference sequence), SGHNT is the CDR1 and YYREEE is the CDR2.